One sample yielded the 15 T cell receptor beta chains listed below, sequenced in a study of response to subunit inactivated influenza vaccine. MiXCR, run by TCRdb on the RT-PCR reads, gives a single entry per CDR3 protein. Of 860,000 or so distinct CDR3 sequences in the sample, 21% were seen once. Sequenced here: PBMCs from blood, sampled 5 to 6 days after vaccination. The receptors were gathered from a man over 45 who received an inactivated influenza vaccine.

The V gene is TRBV12-3 or TRBV12-4, the J gene TRBJ2-7, with D perhaps matching TRBD2 (6 bases). The CDR3 runs to 13 residues. The ends were cut back, 5 bases at V and 7 bases at J, with 15 bases in the middle. The CDR3: CASSPRGSGEQYF. The DNA for the CDR3 is TGTGCCAGCAGTCCTCGGGGGTCGGGTGAGCAGTACTTC.

The rearrangement uses TRBV7-2 and TRBJ1-4; 8 positions agree with TRBD1. This CDR3 spans 14 amino acids. The V and J ends lost 5 bases and 10 bases, in that order; junction bases with no gene match: 9. Germline-derived CDR1 and CDR2 are SGHTA and FQGNSA. CDR3 sequence (DNA): TGTGCCAGCAGCCCCAGGACAGGGTACGGAAAACTGTTTTTT. Translating gives CASSPRTGYGKLFF.

This chain uses TRBV7-2 with TRBJ1-6; D is unresolved. V was clipped by 1 base and J by 9 bases, with 13 bases between them. The germline V gene has CDR1 SGHTA and CDR2 FQGNSA. The CDR3 loop spans 15 amino acids. The CDR3 region has the DNA TGTGCCAGCAGCTTAGTAGGGTGGCGAGGTTCACCCCTCCACTTT. Residues: CASSLVGWRGSPLHF.

The chain is built from TRBV5-6 and TRBJ2-7; 10 nucleotides match TRBD2. CDR1 SGHDT and CDR2 YYEEEE come from the germline V gene. V gave up 8 bases and J gave up 2 bases; unmatched junction bases: 13. CDR3 length: 16 amino acids. CDR3 in amino acids: CARPEGSSGGTYEQYF. In DNA, the CDR3 is TGTGCCAGACCTGAGGGGTCTAGCGGGGGTACCTACGAGCAGTACTTC.

On this clonotype: One base away lies a much larger clone, so this may be a sequencing read error. V is TRBV10-3 and J is TRBJ2-3; 9 bases line up with TRBD1. Per germline, CDR1 ENHRY and CDR2 SYGVKD. The CDR3 is 16 amino acids. The CDR3 region has the DNA TGTGACATCAGTCCAACTAGGACAGGGGTCACAGATACGCAGTATTTT. It specifies CDISPTRTGVTDTQYF.

The CDR3 reads CASSSGVSVTEAFF. The CDR3 region has the DNA TGTGCCAGCAGCTCGGGTGTTTCGGTCACTGAAGCTTTCTTT. The chain employs TRBV7-2 and TRBJ1-1; no firm D call. Germline CDR1 SGHTA, CDR2 FQGNSA. The CDR3 is 14 residues long. V shed 4 bases and J shed 4 bases, with 13 bases lying between them.

V usage is TRBV24-1 and J usage is TRBJ2-3; 7 bases match TRBD1. J gave up 0 bases and V 0 bases, and 8 bases lay outside the gene matches. The germline gives CDR1 KGHDR, CDR2 SFDVKD. The CDR3 covers 18 residues. The CDR3 loop reads CATSDLDRGGLSTDTQYF. The CDR3 DNA follows: TGTGCCACCAGTGATTTGGACAGAGGGGGCCTTAGCACAGATACGCAGTATTTT.

The chain uses TRBV29-1 and TRBJ2-5; D gene uncertain. Trimming removed 5 bases from V and 5 bases from J, with 12 bases in between. Germline V gene sequence: CDR1 SQVTM, CDR2 ANQGSEA. The CDR3 runs to 12 residues. The CDR3 protein is CSVTLDRETQYF. In DNA form, the CDR3 reads TGCAGCGTTACGCTTGACCGGGAGACCCAGTACTTC.

This sequence joins TRBV3-1 and TRBJ2-5; 13 bases agree with TRBD2. Germline CDR1 LGHDT, CDR2 YNNKEL (reference sequence). The ends lost 3 bases at V and 2 bases at J; junction bases unmatched: 0. The CDR3 is made up of 15 amino acids. The CDR3: CASSQGLAGQETQYF. CDR3 bases: TGTGCCAGCAGCCAGGGACTAGCGGGACAAGAGACCCAGTACTTC.

This chain links TRBV7-9 with TRBJ2-7; 9 bases align to TRBD1. J was trimmed by 2 bases and V by 5 bases; bases with no gene match: 7. The germline V gene encodes CDR1 SEHNR and CDR2 FQNEAQ (reference sequence). This CDR3 contains 15 residues. The CDR3 DNA is TGTGCCAGCAGCATTTGGACAGGGGACACCTACGAGCAGTACTTC. This gives the protein CASSIWTGDTYEQYF.

The chain couples TRBV28 to TRBJ2-1; no firm D call. CDR1 and CDR2 from the germline V gene are MDHEN and SYDVKM. V was shortened by 10 bases and J by 6 bases, with 13 bases between the two germline ends. The CDR3 runs to 12 residues. The CDR3, as DNA: TGTGCCACTCTAAGGGTGGGCAATGAGCAGTTCTTC. Its protein product is CATLRVGNEQFF.

In this sample, this clonotype turned up many times. Here the CDR3 reads CASSLVRYEQYF. In nucleotides, the CDR3 is TGTGCCAGCAGCTTAGTCAGATACGAGCAGTACTTC. This chain links TRBV7-9 with TRBJ2-7; D unresolved. The V end was cut by 1 base, the J end by 4 bases, with 5 bases between. The CDR3 is 12 amino acids. Looked up from germline, CDR1 is SEHNR and CDR2 is FQNEAQ (reference sequence). Full variable domain (remainder filled in from reference TRBV7-9 and TRBJ2-7): DTGVSQNPRHKITKRGQNVTFRCDPISEHNRLYWYRQTLGQGPEFLTYFQNEAQLEKSRLLSDRFSAERPKGSFSTLEIQRTEQGDSAMYLCASSLVRYEQYFGPGTRLTVT.

In this sample, this clonotype turned up once. A junction end diverges from the germline sequence, so it may reflect a read error. V usage is TRBV12-3 or TRBV12-4 and J usage is TRBJ1-6; the match to TRBD1 covers 8 bases. This CDR3 is built from 15 residues. CDR3: CASSLGQGSNSPLYF. The CDR3 bases are TGTGCCAGCAGTTTAGGACAGGGGAGCAATTCACCCCTCTACTTT.

This clonotype was counted at least ten times. The chain has TRBV6-4 and TRBJ2-1; 10 bases fit TRBD2. The CDR3 extends over 15 amino acids. With 5 bases clipped from V and 4 bases from J, the junction kept 5 bases outside the gene matches. Looked up from germline, CDR1 is MRHNA and CDR2 is SNTAGT. In DNA form, the CDR3 reads TGTGCCAGCAGTCAAGGACTAGCGGATTACAATGAGCAGTTCTTC. This sequence encodes CASSQGLADYNEQFF.

This clonotype turned up a few times. The rearrangement links TRBV7-2 to TRBJ2-2; 8 nucleotides align to TRBD1. CDR1 SGHTA and CDR2 FQGNSA come from the germline V gene. The CDR3 is made up of 17 amino acids. Trimming removed 4 bases from V and 4 bases from J; junction bases left unmatched: 11. The CDR3 region is CASSSIPGGSGTGELFF. The DNA for the CDR3 is TGTGCCAGCAGCTCCATCCCAGGGGGCTCGGGCACCGGGGAGCTGTTTTTT. The full variable domain, completed using reference TRBV7-2 and TRBJ2-2, is GAGVSQSPSNKVTEKGKDVELRCDPISGHTALYWYRQSLGQGLEFLIYFQGNSAPDKSGLPSDRFSAERTGGSVSTLTIQRTQQEDSAVYLCASSSIPGGSGTGELFFGEGSRLTVL.